This entry is about one T cell receptor (beta chain). These data originate in a study of control samples from healthy donors and cancer patients. Generated by immunoSEQ multiplex PCR, the TCRdb table keeps only in-frame clones and is missing some. The table records approximately 60,000 clones, approximately 85% of them present only once. This receptor was taken from a man aged 40-49 years in good health. Sequencing input: blood.

CDR3 region: CASRLTGTGAPYEQYF. CDR3 nucleotides: TGTGCCAGCAGACTCACCGGGACAGGGGCGCCCTACGAGCAGTACTTC. The chain links TRBV7-6 to TRBJ2-7; 10 bases match TRBD1. The J segment lost 2 bases and the V segment lost 6 bases, leaving 10 bases of the junction unmatched. Germline V gives CDR1 SGHVS, CDR2 FNYEAQ. The CDR3 totals 16 residues. Together with reference TRBV7-6 and TRBJ2-7, the CDR3 gives the full variable domain: GAGVSQSPRYKVTKRGQDVALRCDPISGHVSLYWYRQALGQGPEFLTYFNYEAQQDKSGLPNDRFSAERPEGSISTLTIQRTEQRDSAMYRCASRLTGTGAPYEQYFGPGTRLTVT.